This note documents a single TCR beta chain sequence. Its antigen is unidentified. The CDR3 runs 13 residues. From germline, CDR1 is SGDLS and CDR2 YYNGEE. With V trimmed by 3 bases and J by 6 bases, 5 bases remained unmatched. The protocol was immunoSEQ multiplex PCR, while the TCRdb copy is restricted to in-frame clones and leaves out a portion. The sample holds 110,000 or so clones, roughly nine tenths seen once. This entry comes from a study of a mutant IDH1 vaccine in newly diagnosed glioma. Time point meaning: week 11, during vaccination. Topical imiquimod was applied with each vaccine dose, which held 300 ug of mutant IDH1 20-mer peptide.

The sequencing used PBMCs, collected from a glioma patient whose treatment included an IDH1 peptide vaccine. The chain is built from TRBV9 and TRBJ2-7; 8 bases are shared with TRBD2. This TCR was recovered from a woman aged 45-65 years with glioma. The chain's CDR3 is CASSGGGRVEQYF. The DNA of the CDR3 is TGTGCCAGCAGCGGCGGGGGGCGCGTCGAGCAGTACTTC.